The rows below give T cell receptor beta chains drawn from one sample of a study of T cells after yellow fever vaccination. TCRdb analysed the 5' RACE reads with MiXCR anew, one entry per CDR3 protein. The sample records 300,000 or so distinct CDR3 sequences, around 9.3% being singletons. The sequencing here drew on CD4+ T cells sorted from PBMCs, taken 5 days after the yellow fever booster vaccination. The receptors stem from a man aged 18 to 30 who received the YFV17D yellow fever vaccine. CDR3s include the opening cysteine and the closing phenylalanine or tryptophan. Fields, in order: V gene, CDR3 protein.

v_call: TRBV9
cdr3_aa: CASSVAQGLGEKLFF

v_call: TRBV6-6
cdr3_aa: CASREQGSYEQYF

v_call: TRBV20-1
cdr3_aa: CSAGGQFQPQHF

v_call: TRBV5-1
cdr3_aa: CASSLETTTDYATQYF

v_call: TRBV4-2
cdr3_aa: CASSQELAGYNSPLHF

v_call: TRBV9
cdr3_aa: CASSVGSANTGELFF

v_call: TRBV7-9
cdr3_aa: CASSLRSGLTETQYF

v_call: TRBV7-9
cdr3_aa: CASSPGTSGGKEETQYF

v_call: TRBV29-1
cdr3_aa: CSVEDQWGASSGGYTF

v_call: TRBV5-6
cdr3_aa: CASSPGTGEQYF

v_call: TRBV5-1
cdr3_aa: CASSPQRPNTGELFF

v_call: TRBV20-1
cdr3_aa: CSARQRGNF

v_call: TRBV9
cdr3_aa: CASSVRAEEAQYF

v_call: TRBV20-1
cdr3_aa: CSAGDSGQGAEEQYF

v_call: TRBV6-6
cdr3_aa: CASSYSRTEGNTIYF

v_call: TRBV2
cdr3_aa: CASRTTGGFGEAFF

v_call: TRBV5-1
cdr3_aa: CASSLGGQGPSDTQYF

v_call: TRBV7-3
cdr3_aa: CASSLRSGASTDTQYF

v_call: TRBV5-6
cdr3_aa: CASSLAEGQHNEKLFF

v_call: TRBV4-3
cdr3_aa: CASSQDWDPDTQYF

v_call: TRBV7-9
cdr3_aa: CSSSLGTGNEKLFF

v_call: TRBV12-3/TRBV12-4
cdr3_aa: CASSLLGREQFF

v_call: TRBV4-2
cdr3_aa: CASSQDQGPYEQYF

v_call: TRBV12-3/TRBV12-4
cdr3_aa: CASSSPPGFTEAFF

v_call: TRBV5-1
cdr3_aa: CASSLAGGELFF

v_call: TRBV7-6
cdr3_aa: CASSPSNSNQPQHF

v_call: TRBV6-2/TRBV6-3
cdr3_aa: CASTTGLVGWGETQYF

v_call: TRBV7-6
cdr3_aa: CASSHNTGEETQYF

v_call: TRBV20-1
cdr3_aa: CSARDLEPTGELFF

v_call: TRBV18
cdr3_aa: CASSSTGGRTEAFF

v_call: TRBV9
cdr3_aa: CASSQRMKETQYF

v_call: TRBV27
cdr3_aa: CASSTSWDGGYSNQPQHF

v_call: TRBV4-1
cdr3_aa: CASSQGWGSAFF

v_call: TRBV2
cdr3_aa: CASKFGGRSYNEQFF

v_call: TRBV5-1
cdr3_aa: CASSAGPLGNTIYF

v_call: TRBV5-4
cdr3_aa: CASSAGTSGVRTDTQYF

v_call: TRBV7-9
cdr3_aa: CASSLANAGVQGYTF

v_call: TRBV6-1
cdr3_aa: CASSEGAGANVLTF

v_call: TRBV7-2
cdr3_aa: CASSNPVKETQYF

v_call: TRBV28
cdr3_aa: CASSPRDREIGYTF

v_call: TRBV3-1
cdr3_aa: CASSRTGQTGELLF

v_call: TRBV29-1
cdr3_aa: CSAVGQDTTYEQYF

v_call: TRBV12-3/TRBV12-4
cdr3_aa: CASSPYTLTGEGYPF

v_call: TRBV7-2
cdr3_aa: CASSSQGGFDEKLFF

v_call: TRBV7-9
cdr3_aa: CASSLGFGNQPQHF

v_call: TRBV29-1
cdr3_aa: CSVLDSFGIAGELFF

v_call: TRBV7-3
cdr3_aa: CASSWTDADTQYF

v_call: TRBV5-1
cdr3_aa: CASSYQGVDTQYF

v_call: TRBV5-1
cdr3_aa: CASSLVLRNGETQYF

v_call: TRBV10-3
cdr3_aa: CAIRAGQATDTQYF

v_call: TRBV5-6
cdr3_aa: CASSGTGATNEKLFF

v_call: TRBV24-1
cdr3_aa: CATSEGVVETQYF

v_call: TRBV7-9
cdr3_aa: CASSREGARSHQHF

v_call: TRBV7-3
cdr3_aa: CASSRRGLPDTGELFF